Listed here are 22 T cell receptor beta chains from one sample, sequenced in a study of cytomegalovirus exposure and HLA in healthy donors. The PCR used 60 Vbeta and 13 Jbeta primers. Sequenced by immunoSEQ multiplex PCR; TCRdb stores in-frame clones only, minus some. In total, the table holds some 110,000 clones. The sample was PBMCs. These receptors came from a man aged 30-40 years in good health and CMV-seronegative.

The chain joins TRBV6-5 to TRBJ2-7, with a tentative D call TRBD1 (6 bases). The CDR3 runs to 15 residues. V lost 4 bases and J lost 0, with 13 bases in between. Germline CDR1 is MNHEY and CDR2 is SVGAGI. DNA for the CDR3: TGTGCCAGCAGTTCGGCAATGACAGGCTCCTACGAGCAGTACTTC. Protein product: CASSSAMTGSYEQYF.

The genes are TRBV7-3 and TRBJ2-7; 7 bases are a match to TRBD1. The CDR3 spans 15 residues. CDR1 SGHTA and CDR2 FQGTGA come from the germline V gene. Trimming took 6 bases from V and 2 from J; bases not matched to a gene: 10. The CDR3 nucleotides are TGTGCCAGCAGTTTGGGACAGTGGAAGACCTACGAGCAGTACTTC. Its protein is CASSLGQWKTYEQYF.

The chain joins TRBV7-9 to TRBJ2-2; TRBD2 agrees at 13 bases. The germline V gene has CDR1 SEHNR and CDR2 FQNEAQ (reference sequence). V lost 6 bases and J lost 5; bases outside the gene matches: 12. The CDR3 runs 18 residues. DNA for the CDR3: TGTGCCAGCAGAGGGTCCGGGACTAGCGGGGTATCTACCGGGGAGCTGTTTTTT. Protein: CASRGSGTSGVSTGELFF.

The chain joins TRBV25-1 to TRBJ2-1, with D possibly being TRBD1 (6 bases). Per germline, CDR1 MGHDK and CDR2 SYGVNS. CDR3 length: 16 residues. Trimming stripped 4 bases from V and 6 bases from J, with 19 bases between. CDR3: CASSGPTGNTVNEQFF. DNA for the CDR3: TGTGCCAGCAGTGGTCCGACAGGAAACACGGTCAATGAGCAGTTCTTC.

The chain has TRBV7-9 and TRBJ1-1, with TRBD1 identical over 9 bases. The germline V gene has CDR1 SEHNR and CDR2 FQNEAQ (reference sequence). J was trimmed by 5 bases and V by 5 bases; bases with no gene match: 3. The CDR3 has 13 amino acids. The CDR3 is CASSKTGGTEAFF. Written as DNA, the CDR3 is TGTGCCAGCAGCAAGACAGGGGGGACTGAAGCTTTCTTT.

The chain combines TRBV5-6 with TRBJ2-5; 7 nucleotides align to TRBD2. This CDR3 is 15 amino acids long. Looked up from germline, CDR1 is SGHDT and CDR2 is YYEEEE. With 0 bases clipped from V and 0 bases from J, the junction kept 2 bases outside the gene matches. The CDR3 spells CASSLAGGYQETQYF. In DNA, the CDR3 is TGTGCCAGCAGCTTGGCCGGGGGGTACCAAGAGACCCAGTACTTC.

V is TRBV30 and J is TRBJ1-6; tentative D call: TRBD1 (5 bases). The CDR3 contains 14 residues. Trimming took 0 bases from V and 7 from J, leaving 10 bases between them. Germline assignment: CDR1 GTSNPN and CDR2 SVGIG (reference sequence). Here the CDR3 DNA reads TGTGCCTGGAGTGTAACAGGAGAGAATTCACCCCTCCACTTT. This encodes CAWSVTGENSPLHF.

The rearrangement uses TRBV6-1 and TRBJ2-4; D remains ambiguous. The V and J ends lost 2 bases and 0 bases respectively, with 8 bases between them. Germline V gives CDR1 MNHNS, CDR2 SASEGT. This CDR3 comprises 15 residues. As DNA, the CDR3 is TGTGCCAGCAGTGAAATGGCTGGAGCCAAAAACATTCAGTACTTC. This translates into CASSEMAGAKNIQYF.

The chain couples TRBV28 to TRBJ1-5, with TRBD1 matching over 12 bases. The length of the CDR3 is 19 residues. Germline CDR1 reads MDHEN; CDR2 reads SYDVKM. The J segment lost 0 bases and the V segment lost 10 bases, leaving 16 bases of the junction unmatched. CDR3 nucleotide sequence: TGTGCCACCAAAGTTCCGGGACAGGGGGCAGTTATTAGCAATCAGCCCCAGCATTTT. It encodes CATKVPGQGAVISNQPQHF.

This chain links TRBV18 with TRBJ1-1; no clear D. Trimming shortened V by 3 bases and J by 7 bases, and 12 bases separated the two germline ends. The CDR3 loop spans 13 amino acids. Germline CDR1 reads KGHSH; CDR2 reads LQKENI. CDR3 protein: CASSPGPLNEAFF. CDR3 DNA sequence: TGTGCCAGCTCACCCGGTCCCCTCAATGAAGCTTTCTTT.

The rearrangement links TRBV7-3 to TRBJ2-7, with 7 nucleotides matching TRBD1. CDR1 is SGHTA, CDR2 FQGTGA, per germline. The trim removed 4 bases at V and 9 bases at J, leaving 6 bases unmatched. The CDR3 is made up of 12 amino acids. The CDR3 loop is CASSSQGEAQYF. CDR3 DNA sequence: TGTGCCAGCAGCTCCCAGGGGGAAGCGCAGTACTTC.

This chain uses TRBV5-1 with TRBJ1-1, with a tentative D call TRBD1 (5 bases). In germline, CDR1 is SGHRS, CDR2 YFSETQ. The CDR3 runs to 16 residues. V shed 3 bases and J shed 2 bases, with 17 bases lying between them. Written as DNA, the CDR3 is TGCGCCAGCAGCTCCGGGGTCGGGGGAGATAACACTGAAGCTTTCTTT. It yields the protein CASSSGVGGDNTEAFF.

The V and J genes are TRBV4-1 and TRBJ1-6; the match to TRBD1 covers 7 bases. The junction had 7 bases not matched to a gene; V was cut back by 2 bases and J by 9 bases. The germline gives CDR1 MGHRA, CDR2 YSYEKL. This CDR3 has 15 amino acids. The CDR3 region is CASSQLGGSSSPLHF. The CDR3 nucleotides are TGCGCCAGCAGCCAATTAGGGGGCTCTAGTTCACCCCTCCACTTT.

The chain recombines TRBV5-1 with TRBJ2-1; TRBD2 matches at 10 bases. The CDR3 has 13 residues. Trimming cost V 8 bases and J 4 bases; bases outside gene matches: 3. Germline V gene lookup returns CDR1 SGHRS and CDR2 YFSETQ. CDR3 coding DNA: TGCGCCAGTAATAGCGGGGGGTACAATGAGCAGTTCTTC. Amino acids: CASNSGGYNEQFF.

The chain is built from TRBV5-1 and TRBJ1-3; 11 positions agree with TRBD1. This CDR3 has 17 residues. V gave up 3 bases and J gave up 3 bases; unmatched junction bases: 8. Germline loops: CDR1 SGHRS, CDR2 YFSETQ. The CDR3 DNA reads TGCGCCAGCAGCTCCCGGGACAGGGGGACCCATGGAAACACCATATATTTT. Its translation is CASSSRDRGTHGNTIYF.

Comments on this clone: Other nucleotide sequences in the sample specify the same CDR3. The chain's CDR3 is CASSSGQANYGYTF. The DNA of the CDR3 is TGTGCCAGCAGCTCCGGACAGGCCAACTATGGCTACACCTTC. This chain joins TRBV5-6 and TRBJ1-2; TRBD1 agrees at 7 bases. The CDR3 covers 14 residues. The germline gives CDR1 SGHDT, CDR2 YYEEEE. V gave up 3 bases and J gave up 2 bases; unmatched junction bases: 4.

The chain couples TRBV13 to TRBJ1-1; no reliable D call. The CDR3 totals 12 residues. The germline gives CDR1 PRHDT, CDR2 FYEKMQ (reference sequence). With 2 bases removed from V and 4 bases from J, the gap between germline ends came to 5 bases. CDR3 DNA: TGTGCCAGCAGCTTATCGGGCACTGAAGCTTTCTTT. This encodes CASSLSGTEAFF.

As for this clone: This specimen includes other DNA sequences encoding the same CDR3. The rearrangement uses TRBV5-1 and TRBJ1-3, with unresolved D. From germline, CDR1 is SGHRS and CDR2 YFSETQ. Trimming took 4 bases from V and 3 from J, leaving 17 bases between them. CDR3 length: 16 residues. DNA of the CDR3: TGCGCCAGCAGCCTCGTACCGAGTACTGGTGGAAACACCATATATTTT. Protein: CASSLVPSTGGNTIYF.

The J gene is TRBJ1-2, the V gene TRBV2; a possible D gene is TRBD1 (5 bases). Germline V CDR1 and CDR2: SNHLY, FYNNEI. Trimming stripped 7 bases from V and 4 bases from J, with 13 bases between. CDR3 length: 13 residues. CDR3 residues: CASTTPGGYGYTF. CDR3 bases: TGTGCCAGCACCACACCGGGGGGCTATGGCTACACCTTC.

The chain carries TRBV4-3 and TRBJ2-5, with 7 nucleotides matching TRBD1. V trimming: 0 bases; J trimming: 4 bases; junction bases outside the gene matches: 5. Germline values: CDR1 LGHNA, CDR2 YSLEER. This CDR3 has 15 residues. The CDR3 nucleotides are TGCGCCAGCAGCCAAGATCTCGCAGGGGGAGAGACCCAGTACTTC. Its protein is CASSQDLAGGETQYF.

The chain couples TRBV14 to TRBJ2-2; 12 bases fit TRBD2. V lost 6 bases, J lost 2 bases, and 1 base stayed unmatched. This CDR3 has 15 residues. The germline CDR1 and CDR2 sequences are SGHDN and FVKESK. CDR3 DNA sequence: TGTGCCAGCAGGACTAGCGGGGGAAACACCGGGGAGCTGTTTTTT. This codes for CASRTSGGNTGELFF.

The chain recombines TRBV6-1 with TRBJ2-5; D is possibly TRBD1 (5 bases). TRBJ2-7 matches the DNA end more closely, so the J call is doubtful. From germline, CDR1 is MNHNS and CDR2 SASEGT. The CDR3 consists of 14 residues. CDR3 coding DNA: TGTGCCAGCAGTGATAAGGGGTATCGCCACGAGCAGTACTTC. Protein product: CASSDKGYRHEQYF.